Presented here are 15 T cell receptor beta chains from one specimen sequenced in a study of spatial heterogeneity in lung cancer. MiXCR, applied by TCRdb to the 5' RACE reads, yields one record per CDR3 protein. Of 25,000 to 30,000 distinct CDR3 sequences in the sample, around 13% were seen once. Noted time point: sample taken at primary tumor resection. Whole RNA came from tumor, nontumor lung or frozen PBMC and was sequenced without being sorted. The sample was PBMCs, taken at surgery. These receptors were obtained from a female donor with early-stage non-small cell lung cancer.

This clonotype appeared a few times. V is TRBV7-3 and J is TRBJ2-5; TRBD1 agrees at 8 bases. The V gene end was trimmed by 5 bases and the J gene end by 4 bases; junction bases not matched to a gene: 21. The CDR3 is 19 residues long. Germline V CDR1 and CDR2: SGHTA, FQGTGA. CDR3 loop: CASSALTGDTGRERETQYF. The CDR3 nucleotides read TGTGCCAGCAGCGCATTGACAGGGGACACCGGAAGGGAACGAGAGACCCAGTACTTC.

In its sample, this clonotype was seen a few times. This chain links TRBV9 with TRBJ2-3; D may be TRBD2 (6 bases). CDR1 SGDLS and CDR2 YYNGEE come from the germline V gene. The ends were cut back, 0 bases at V and 0 bases at J, with 8 bases in the middle. The CDR3 is 15 amino acids. This chain's CDR3 is CASSVAGTSTDTQYF. For the CDR3, the DNA is TGTGCCAGCAGCGTAGCCGGGACTAGCACAGATACGCAGTATTTT. The full variable domain, its missing parts supplied by reference TRBV9 and TRBJ2-3, is DSGVTQTPKHLITATGQRVTLRCSPRSGDLSVYWYQQSLDQGLQFLIQYYNGEERAKGNILERFSAQQFPDLHSELNLSSLELGDSALYFCASSVAGTSTDTQYFGPGTRLTVL.

This clonotype was picked up many times. The CDR3 here is CASSLAGGRNEAFF. CDR3 nucleotides: TGTGCCAGCAGCTTAGCCGGGGGCCGAAATGAAGCTTTCTTT. This chain joins TRBV7-9 and TRBJ1-1; maybe TRBD1 (6 bases). The CDR3 contains 14 residues. Deletions cut 0 bases from V and 7 bases from J, with 12 bases between. From germline, CDR1 is SEHNR and CDR2 FQNEAQ (reference sequence).

This clonotype showed up many times. The rearrangement uses TRBV11-2 and TRBJ2-3; 12 nucleotides align to TRBD2. This CDR3 has 16 amino acids. Germline trimming cut 3 bases from V and 8 bases from J; bases unmatched to any gene: 9. Germline CDR1 reads SGHAT; CDR2 reads FQNNGV. The CDR3 sequence is CASSFSLAGGVGTQYF. The CDR3 coding sequence is TGTGCCAGCAGCTTCTCTCTAGCGGGAGGGGTTGGTACGCAGTATTTT.

This clonotype was recorded many times. The V call is TRBV10-1, the J call TRBJ2-5; D unresolved. The V and J ends lost 6 bases and 0 bases respectively, with 5 bases between them. Germline loops: CDR1 WNHNN, CDR2 SYGVQD (reference sequence). The CDR3 extends over 12 amino acids. The CDR3 nucleotides are TGCGCCAGCAGGACGTACCAAGAGACCCAGTACTTC. Translating it yields CASRTYQETQYF.

The sample holds many counts of this clonotype. This chain uses TRBV7-9 with TRBJ1-1, with a possible D match to TRBD1 (5 bases). Trimming cost V 4 bases and J 8 bases, with 20 bases left between them. This CDR3 is 15 amino acids long. Germline V gene data show CDR1 as SEHNR and CDR2 as FQNEAQ (reference sequence). CDR3 DNA: TGTGCCAGCAGCTCGAGGGGAGGAGGGTCCACCGAAGCTTTCTTT. Protein sequence: CASSSRGGGSTEAFF.

There are many counts of this clonotype. The chain combines TRBV19 with TRBJ2-3; the D gene is possibly TRBD2 (6 bases). The germline CDR1 and CDR2 sequences are LNHDA and SQIVND (reference sequence). This CDR3 spans 16 amino acids. V dropped 6 bases and J dropped 2 bases, with 18 bases sitting between them. CDR3 region: CASRETTSSSTDTQYF. The CDR3 nucleotides are TGTGCCAGTAGAGAGACGACTAGTTCTTCCACAGATACGCAGTATTTT.

This clonotype has a count of ten or more. The V gene is TRBV20-1, the J gene TRBJ1-6, with D tentatively TRBD1 (5 bases). The V end was cut by 6 bases, the J end by 7 bases, with 13 bases between. The CDR3 extends over 13 amino acids. Germline lookup yields CDR1 DFQATT and CDR2 SNEGSKA (reference sequence). In DNA form, the CDR3 reads TGCAGTGCCGCCGGGACTGGCAATTCACCCCTCCACTTT. Residues: CSAAGTGNSPLHF.

Ten or more counts support this clonotype. The chain links TRBV18 to TRBJ2-5, with D possibly being TRBD2 (6 bases). Looked up from germline, CDR1 is KGHSH and CDR2 is LQKENI. The CDR3 totals 13 residues. With 5 bases removed from V and 4 bases from J, the gap between germline ends came to 11 bases. CDR3 residues: CASSSGLSETQYF. CDR3 in DNA: TGTGCCAGCTCATCGGGACTTTCAGAGACCCAGTACTTC. Complete variable domain (other parts from reference TRBV18 and TRBJ2-5): NAGVMQNPRHLVRRRGQEARLRCSPMKGHSHVYWYRQLPEEGLKFMVYLQKENIIDESGMPKERFSAEFPKEGPSILRIQQVVRGDSAAYFCASSSGLSETQYFGPGTRLLVL.

In this sample, this clonotype turned up many times. The V gene is TRBV7-2, the J gene TRBJ1-2; no clear D. CDR1 is SGHTA, CDR2 FQGNSA, per germline. Trimming cost V 1 base and J 1 base, with 13 bases left between them. This CDR3 comprises 16 residues. CDR3 DNA sequence: TGTGCCAGCAGCTTAGATTCGGGAACGCATAACTATGGCTACACCTTC. Its translation is CASSLDSGTHNYGYTF.

V usage is TRBV10-3 and J usage is TRBJ2-7; possible D gene TRBD1, 5 bases. Trimming pared 6 bases from V and 6 bases from J, leaving 12 bases between. Per the germline V gene, CDR1 is ENHRY and CDR2 is SYGVKD. This CDR3 has 12 amino acids. CDR3: CAIRKGPTEQYV. Here the CDR3 DNA reads TGTGCCATCAGGAAGGGGCCTACCGAGCAGTACGTC.

The table lists this clonotype with many counts. V gene TRBV2 combines with J gene TRBJ1-6, with TRBD1 matching over 7 bases. The J segment lost 9 bases and the V segment lost 10 bases, leaving 6 bases of the junction unmatched. This CDR3 region has 12 residues. CDR1 and CDR2 from the germline V gene are SNHLY and FYNNEI. The DNA of the CDR3 is TGTGCCACCTCGACAGGGCCTTCACCCCTCCACTTT. This gives the protein CATSTGPSPLHF.

This clonotype was detected many times. This chain connects TRBV7-8 to TRBJ2-7; D remains ambiguous. Looked up from germline, CDR1 is SGHVS and CDR2 is FQNEAQ. This CDR3 has 14 amino acids. Trimming stripped 2 bases from V and 3 bases from J, with 11 bases between. CDR3 protein: CASSLIPQDYEQYF. The DNA for the CDR3 is TGTGCCAGCAGCTTAATCCCCCAGGACTACGAGCAGTACTTC. Full variable domain (outside the CDR3, taken from reference TRBV7-8 and TRBJ2-7): GAGVSQSPRYKVAKRGQDVALRCDPISGHVSLFWYQQALGQGPEFLTYFQNEAQLDKSGLPSDRFFAERPEGSVSTLKIQRTQQEDSAVYLCASSLIPQDYEQYFGPGTRLTVT.

Ten or more counts support this clonotype. The chain employs TRBV6-5 and TRBJ2-7; 7 bases fit TRBD1. V trimming: 1 base; J trimming: 2 bases; junction bases outside the gene matches: 5. This CDR3 spans 15 amino acids. Per the germline V gene, CDR1 is MNHEY and CDR2 is SVGAGI. The CDR3 sequence: CASSYFGGQPYEQYF. For the CDR3, the DNA is TGTGCCAGCAGTTACTTTGGGGGACAGCCCTACGAGCAGTACTTC.

This clonotype occurred a few times. This chain connects TRBV15 to TRBJ2-1, with TRBD2 identical over 9 bases. V lost 7 bases and J lost 7; bases outside the gene matches: 8. The CDR3 has 14 residues. Per germline, CDR1 LNHNV and CDR2 YYDKDF (reference sequence). The CDR3 spells CATKQRGVLNEQFF. The CDR3 DNA is TGTGCCACCAAACAGCGGGGGGTTCTGAATGAGCAGTTCTTC. The full variable domain, rest sourced from reference TRBV15 and TRBJ2-1, is DAMVIQNPRYQVTQFGKPVTLSCSQTLNHNVMYWYQQKSSQAPKLLFHYYDKDFNNEADTPDNFQSRRPNTSFCFLDIRSPGLGDTAMYLCATKQRGVLNEQFFGPGTRLTVL.